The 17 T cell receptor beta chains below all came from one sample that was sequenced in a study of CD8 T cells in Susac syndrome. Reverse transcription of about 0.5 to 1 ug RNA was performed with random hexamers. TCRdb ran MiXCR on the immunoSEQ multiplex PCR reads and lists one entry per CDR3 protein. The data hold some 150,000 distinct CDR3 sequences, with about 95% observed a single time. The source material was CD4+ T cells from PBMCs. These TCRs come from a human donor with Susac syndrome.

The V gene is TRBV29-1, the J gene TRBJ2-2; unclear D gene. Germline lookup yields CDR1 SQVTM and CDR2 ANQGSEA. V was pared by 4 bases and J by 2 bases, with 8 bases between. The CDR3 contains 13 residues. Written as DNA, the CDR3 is TGCAGCGTTGTGTTACGTAACACCGGGGAGCTGTTTTTT. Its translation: CSVVLRNTGELFF.

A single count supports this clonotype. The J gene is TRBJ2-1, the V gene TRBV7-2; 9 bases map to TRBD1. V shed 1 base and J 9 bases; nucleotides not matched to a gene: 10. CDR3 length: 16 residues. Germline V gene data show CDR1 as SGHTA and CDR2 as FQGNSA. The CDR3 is CASSLGVGQGMGEQFF. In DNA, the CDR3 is TGTGCCAGCAGCTTAGGGGTAGGACAGGGGATGGGTGAGCAGTTCTTC.

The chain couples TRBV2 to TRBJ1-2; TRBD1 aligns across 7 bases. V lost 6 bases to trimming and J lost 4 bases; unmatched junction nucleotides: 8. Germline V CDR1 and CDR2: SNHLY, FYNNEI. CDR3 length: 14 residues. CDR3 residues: CASREDRIPYGYTF. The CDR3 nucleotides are TGTGCCAGCAGGGAGGACAGGATCCCCTATGGCTACACCTTC.

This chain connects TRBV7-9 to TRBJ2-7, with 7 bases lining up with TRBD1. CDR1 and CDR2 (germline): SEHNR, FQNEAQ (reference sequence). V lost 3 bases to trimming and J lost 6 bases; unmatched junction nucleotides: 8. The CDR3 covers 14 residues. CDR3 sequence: CASSFDRDLAEQYF. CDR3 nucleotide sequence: TGTGCCAGCAGCTTTGACAGGGATCTCGCCGAGCAGTACTTC. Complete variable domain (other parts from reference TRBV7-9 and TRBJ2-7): DTGVSQNPRHKITKRGQNVTFRCDPISEHNRLYWYRQTLGQGPEFLTYFQNEAQLEKSRLLSDRFSAERPKGSFSTLEIQRTEQGDSAMYLCASSFDRDLAEQYFGPGTRLTVT.

The CDR3 nucleotides read TGCAGTGCTAGACGGGGGACCGGGGAGCTGTTTTTT. Translating it yields CSARRGTGELFF. This sequence joins TRBV20-1 and TRBJ2-2; possible D gene TRBD2, 6 bases. CDR1 is DFQATT, CDR2 SNEGSKA, per germline (reference sequence). This CDR3 spans 12 amino acids. Between the trimmed V and J ends, which lost 2 bases and 5 bases, there was a span of 6 bases.

The CDR3 protein is CSARWGDTQYF. CDR3 bases: TGCAGTGCTAGATGGGGAGATACGCAGTATTTT. The genes are TRBV20-1 and TRBJ2-3, with unresolved D. This CDR3 is built from 11 residues. V shed 2 bases and J shed 5 bases, with 5 bases lying between them. Germline V gene lookup returns CDR1 DFQATT and CDR2 SNEGSKA (reference sequence).

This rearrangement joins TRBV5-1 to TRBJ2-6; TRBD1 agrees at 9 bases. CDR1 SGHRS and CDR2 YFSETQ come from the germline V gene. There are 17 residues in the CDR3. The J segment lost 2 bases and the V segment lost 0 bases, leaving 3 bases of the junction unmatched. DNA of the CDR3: TGCGCCAGCAGCTTGGAACAGGGGGCGGCTGGGGCCAACGTCCTGACTTTC. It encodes CASSLEQGAAGANVLTF.

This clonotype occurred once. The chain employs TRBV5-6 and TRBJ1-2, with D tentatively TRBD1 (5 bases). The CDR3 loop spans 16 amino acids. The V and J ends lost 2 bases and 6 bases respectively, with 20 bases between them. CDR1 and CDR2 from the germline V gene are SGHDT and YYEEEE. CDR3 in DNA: TGTGCCAGCAGCTTCGCGGGACCGCGGGGAACCGATGGCTACACCTTC. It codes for CASSFAGPRGTDGYTF. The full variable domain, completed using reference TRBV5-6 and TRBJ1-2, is DAGVTQSPTHLIKTRGQQVTLRCSPKSGHDTVSWYQQALGQGPQFIFQYYEEEERQRGNFPDRFSGHQFPNYSSELNVNALLLGDSALYLCASSFAGPRGTDGYTFGSGTRLTVV.

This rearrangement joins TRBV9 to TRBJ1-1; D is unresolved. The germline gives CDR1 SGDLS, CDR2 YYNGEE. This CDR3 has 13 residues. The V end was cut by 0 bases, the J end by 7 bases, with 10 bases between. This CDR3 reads CASSVEEHREAFF. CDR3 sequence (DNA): TGTGCCAGCAGCGTAGAGGAACACCGTGAAGCTTTCTTT. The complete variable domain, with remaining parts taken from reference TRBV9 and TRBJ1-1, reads DSGVTQTPKHLITATGQRVTLRCSPRSGDLSVYWYQQSLDQGLQFLIQYYNGEERAKGNILERFSAQQFPDLHSELNLSSLELGDSALYFCASSVEEHREAFFGQGTRLTVV.

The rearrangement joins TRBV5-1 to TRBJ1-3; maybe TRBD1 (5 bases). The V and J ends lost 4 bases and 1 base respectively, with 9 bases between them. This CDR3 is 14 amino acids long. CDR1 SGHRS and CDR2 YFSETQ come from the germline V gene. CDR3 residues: CASSLGVSGNTIYF. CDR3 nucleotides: TGCGCCAGCAGCCTAGGGGTTTCTGGAAACACCATATATTTT.

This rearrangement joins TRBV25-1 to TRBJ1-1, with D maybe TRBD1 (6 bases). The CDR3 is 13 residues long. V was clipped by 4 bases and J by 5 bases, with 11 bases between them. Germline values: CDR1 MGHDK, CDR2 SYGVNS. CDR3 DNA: TGTGCCAGCAGTGTAGCAGGGGCAACTGAAGCTTTCTTT. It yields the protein CASSVAGATEAFF.

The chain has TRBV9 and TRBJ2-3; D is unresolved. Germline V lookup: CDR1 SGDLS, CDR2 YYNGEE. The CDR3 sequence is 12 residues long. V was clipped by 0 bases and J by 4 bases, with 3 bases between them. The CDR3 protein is CASSVGPDTQYF. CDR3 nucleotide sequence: TGTGCCAGCAGCGTAGGGCCAGATACGCAGTATTTT. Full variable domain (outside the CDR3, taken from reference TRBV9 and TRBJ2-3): DSGVTQTPKHLITATGQRVTLRCSPRSGDLSVYWYQQSLDQGLQFLIQYYNGEERAKGNILERFSAQQFPDLHSELNLSSLELGDSALYFCASSVGPDTQYFGPGTRLTVL.

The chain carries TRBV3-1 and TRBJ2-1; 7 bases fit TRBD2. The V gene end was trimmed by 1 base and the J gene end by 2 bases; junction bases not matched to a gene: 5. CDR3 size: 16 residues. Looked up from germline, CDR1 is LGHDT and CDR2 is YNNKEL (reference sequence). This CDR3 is CASSQAAGKTYNEQFF. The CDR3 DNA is TGTGCCAGCAGCCAAGCAGCGGGGAAGACCTACAATGAGCAGTTCTTC.

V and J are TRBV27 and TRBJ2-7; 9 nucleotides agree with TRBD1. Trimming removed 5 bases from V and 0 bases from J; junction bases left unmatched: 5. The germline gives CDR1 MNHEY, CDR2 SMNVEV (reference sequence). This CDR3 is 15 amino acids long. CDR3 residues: CASSLDRGSSYEQYF. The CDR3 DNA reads TGTGCCAGCAGTCTCGACAGGGGGAGCTCCTACGAGCAGTACTTC.

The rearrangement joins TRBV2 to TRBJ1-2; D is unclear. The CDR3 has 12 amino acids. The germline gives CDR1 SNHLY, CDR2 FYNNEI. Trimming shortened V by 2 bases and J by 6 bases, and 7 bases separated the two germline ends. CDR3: CASSETRDGYTF. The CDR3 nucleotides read TGTGCCAGCAGTGAAACGCGAGATGGCTACACCTTC.

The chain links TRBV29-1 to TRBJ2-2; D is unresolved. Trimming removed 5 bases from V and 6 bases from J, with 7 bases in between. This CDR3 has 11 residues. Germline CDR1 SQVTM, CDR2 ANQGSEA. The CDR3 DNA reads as TGCAGCGTTTTAGACCCCGGGGAGCTGTTTTTT. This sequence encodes CSVLDPGELFF.

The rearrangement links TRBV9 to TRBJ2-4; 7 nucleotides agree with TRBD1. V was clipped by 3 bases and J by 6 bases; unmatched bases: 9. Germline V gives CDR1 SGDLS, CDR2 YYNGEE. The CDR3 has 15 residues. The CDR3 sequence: CASSAETGFVNIQYF. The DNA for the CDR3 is TGTGCCAGCAGCGCCGAGACAGGGTTCGTAAACATTCAGTACTTC.